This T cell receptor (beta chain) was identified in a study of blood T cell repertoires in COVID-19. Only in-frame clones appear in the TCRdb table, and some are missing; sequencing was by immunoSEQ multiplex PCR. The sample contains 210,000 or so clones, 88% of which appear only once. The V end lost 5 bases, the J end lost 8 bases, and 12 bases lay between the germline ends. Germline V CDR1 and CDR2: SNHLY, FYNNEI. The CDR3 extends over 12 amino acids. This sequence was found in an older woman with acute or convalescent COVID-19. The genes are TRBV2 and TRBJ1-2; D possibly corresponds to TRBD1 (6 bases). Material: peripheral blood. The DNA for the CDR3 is TGTGCCAGCAGTCCGGACAGATACGGCTACACCTTC. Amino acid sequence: CASSPDRYGYTF.